This T cell receptor (beta chain) emerged from a study of response to subunit inactivated influenza vaccine. Study outcomes and limitations: Seasonal influenza vaccination, on each occasion, was suggested by the authors to recruit few new T cells.

Trimming removed 7 bases at V and 2 bases at J, with 11 bases between. CDR3 size: 12 residues. In germline, CDR1 is SQVTM, CDR2 ANQGSEA. As regards this clonotype: The target antigen is unknown.

TCRdb passed the RT-PCR reads through MiXCR, listing each CDR3 protein once. The table includes about 500,000 distinct CDR3 sequences, 10% to 15% detected once. This receptor was taken from a man over 45 who received an inactivated influenza vaccine. Here the sequenced sample was PBMCs from blood, taken roughly 45 days after vaccination. The V gene is TRBV29-1, the J gene TRBJ1-1, with a weak D call TRBD1 (5 bases). The CDR3 reads CSAAGGNTEAFF. The CDR3 DNA reads as TGCAGCGCCGCGGGGGGAAACACTGAAGCTTTCTTT.